The 2 T cell receptor beta chains reported below all come from one sample, sequenced in a study of blood T cell repertoires in COVID-19. Profiling relied on immunoSEQ multiplex PCR, and the TCRdb table lists in-frame clones only, not all of them. The sample holds approximately 110,000 clones, 86% seen once. The specimen was peripheral blood. All receptors come from a human donor in a cohort sampled during active COVID-19.

The genes are TRBV9 and TRBJ2-3; D is ambiguous. Trimming cost V 2 bases and J 4 bases, with 8 bases left between them. The CDR3 extends over 13 amino acids. Germline V lookup: CDR1 SGDLS, CDR2 YYNGEE. The CDR3 DNA is TGTGCCAGCAGCGTTGTTCCAGCAGATACGCAGTATTTT. Its translation: CASSVVPADTQYF. The full variable domain, rest sourced from reference TRBV9 and TRBJ2-3, is DSGVTQTPKHLITATGQRVTLRCSPRSGDLSVYWYQQSLDQGLQFLIQYYNGEERAKGNILERFSAQQFPDLHSELNLSSLELGDSALYFCASSVVPADTQYFGPGTRLTVL.

The V gene is TRBV7-3, the J gene TRBJ2-1, with 7 bases lining up with TRBD1. This CDR3 is 18 amino acids long. Germline-derived CDR1 and CDR2 are SGHTA and FQGTGA. The J segment lost 5 bases and the V segment lost 5 bases, leaving 18 bases of the junction unmatched. DNA of the CDR3: TGTGCCAGCAGCCTCCGGGACAGCTATTTCCGGGGAGACAATGAGCAGTTCTTC. This codes for CASSLRDSYFRGDNEQFF.